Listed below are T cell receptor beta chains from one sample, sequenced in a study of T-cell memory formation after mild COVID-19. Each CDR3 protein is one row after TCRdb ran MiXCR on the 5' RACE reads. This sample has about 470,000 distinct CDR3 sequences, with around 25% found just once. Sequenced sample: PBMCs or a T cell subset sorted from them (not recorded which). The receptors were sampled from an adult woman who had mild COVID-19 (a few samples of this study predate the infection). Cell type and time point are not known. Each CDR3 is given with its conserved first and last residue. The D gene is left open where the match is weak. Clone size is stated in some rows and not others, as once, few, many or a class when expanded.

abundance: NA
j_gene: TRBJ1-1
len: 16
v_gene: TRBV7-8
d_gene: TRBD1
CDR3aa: CASSFPRGLGNTEAFF
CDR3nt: TGTGCCAGCAGCTTTCCCAGGGGGCTCGGGAACACTGAAGCTTTCTTT

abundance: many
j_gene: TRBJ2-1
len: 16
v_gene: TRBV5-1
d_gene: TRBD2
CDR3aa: CASSPLTSGNLDEQFF
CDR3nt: TGCGCCAGCAGCCCTCTGACTAGCGGGAATTTGGATGAGCAGTTCTTC

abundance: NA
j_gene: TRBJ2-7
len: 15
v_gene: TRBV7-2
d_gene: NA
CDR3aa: CASRLSWQGSYEQYF
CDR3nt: TGTGCCAGCAGATTGAGTTGGCAGGGCTCCTACGAGCAGTACTTC

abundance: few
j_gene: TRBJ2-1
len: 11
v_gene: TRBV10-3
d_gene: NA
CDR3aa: CAISGVGEQFF
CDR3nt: TGTGCCATCAGTGGGGTAGGTGAGCAGTTCTTC

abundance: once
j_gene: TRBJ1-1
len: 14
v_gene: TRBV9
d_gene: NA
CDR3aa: CASSVDDRGTEAFF
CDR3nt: TGTGCCAGCAGCGTAGACGATCGGGGAACTGAAGCTTTCTTT

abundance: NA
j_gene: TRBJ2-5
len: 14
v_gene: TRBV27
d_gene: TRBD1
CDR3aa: CASRGTGGGETQYF
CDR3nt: TGTGCCAGCAGGGGGACAGGGGGCGGAGAGACCCAGTACTTC

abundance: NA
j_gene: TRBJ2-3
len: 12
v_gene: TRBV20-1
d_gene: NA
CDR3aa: CSDRTGGNTQYF
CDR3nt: TGCAGTGACCGTACCGGGGGAAATACGCAGTATTTT

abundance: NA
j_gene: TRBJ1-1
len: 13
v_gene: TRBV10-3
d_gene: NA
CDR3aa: CAISESAYTEAFF
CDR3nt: TGTGCCATCAGTGAGTCGGCTTACACTGAAGCTTTCTTT

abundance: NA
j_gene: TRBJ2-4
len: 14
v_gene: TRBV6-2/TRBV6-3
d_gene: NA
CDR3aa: CASSYTRDGNIQYF
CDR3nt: TGTGCCAGCAGTTACACTAGGGATGGAAACATTCAGTACTTC

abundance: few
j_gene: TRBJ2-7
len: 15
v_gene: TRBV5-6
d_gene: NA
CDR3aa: CASSLTRRHSYEQYF
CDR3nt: TGTGCCAGCAGCTTGACTCGGCGCCATTCCTACGAGCAGTACTTC

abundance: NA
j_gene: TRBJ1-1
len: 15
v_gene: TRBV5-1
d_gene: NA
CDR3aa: CASSGSGGWVTEAFF
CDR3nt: TGCGCCAGCAGCGGCTCCGGAGGTTGGGTCACTGAAGCTTTCTTT

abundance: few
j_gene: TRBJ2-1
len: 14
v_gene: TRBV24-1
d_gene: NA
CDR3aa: CATSDLGPLHEQFF
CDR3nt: TGTGCCACCAGTGATTTAGGGCCACTACATGAGCAGTTCTTC

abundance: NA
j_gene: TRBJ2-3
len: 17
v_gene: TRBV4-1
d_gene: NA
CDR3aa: CASSQVSGRTSTDTQYF
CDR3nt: TGCGCCAGCAGCCAAGTCTCGGGAAGAACTAGCACAGATACGCAGTATTTT